Shown below are 30 T cell receptor beta chains from a single sample sequenced in a study of post-analysis software for immune sequencing data. Study results and caveats: About five TRBV segments, including TRBV5-6, TRBV5-1 and TRBV20-1, were more frequent in patients than controls.

Antigens of these TCRs are unknown. Prepared libraries of TCR beta cDNA carried unique molecular identifiers. Each CDR3 protein is one row after TCRdb ran MiXCR on the PCR reads. The repertoire holds roughly 800,000 distinct CDR3 sequences, with just over 45% as singletons. What was sequenced was blood. Receptors originate from a girl aged 10 to 17 with multiple sclerosis.

DNA of the CDR3: TGTGCCAGCAGCTTTAGGTCTAGCGGGTTAGATACGCAGTATTTT. Translated: CASSFRSSGLDTQYF. This chain connects TRBV7-3 to TRBJ2-3, with TRBD2 matching over 8 bases. The CDR3 loop spans 15 amino acids. Germline assignment: CDR1 SGHTA and CDR2 FQGTGA. Losses at the gene ends were 3 bases for V and 5 bases for J; bases not matched to a gene: 7.

The chain is built from TRBV15 and TRBJ2-4; D uncertain. The CDR3 has 16 residues. The V and J ends lost 1 base and 0 bases respectively, with 10 bases between them. Germline assignment: CDR1 LNHNV and CDR2 YYDKDF (reference sequence). The CDR3, as DNA: TGTGCCACCAGCAGAGGGGCAGCTCTAGCCAAAAACATTCAGTACTTC. Translated, it gives CATSRGAALAKNIQYF.

Only one count was recorded for this clonotype. V gene TRBV4-3 combines with J gene TRBJ1-1, with 8 bases identical to TRBD1. V gave up 3 bases and J gave up 4 bases; unmatched junction bases: 7. Germline lookup yields CDR1 LGHNA and CDR2 YSLEER. The CDR3 extends over 15 amino acids. CDR3 sequence reads: CASSHGPGTGTEAFF. The CDR3 nucleotides are TGCGCCAGCAGCCACGGACCCGGGACAGGCACTGAAGCTTTCTTT.

The chain recombines TRBV5-1 with TRBJ1-2, with D unclear. The CDR3 has 15 amino acids. Germline V gene lookup returns CDR1 SGHRS and CDR2 YFSETQ. The V and J ends lost 1 base and 4 bases respectively, with 14 bases between them. In nucleotides, the CDR3 is TGCGCCAGCAGCTTGTCGGCAGTGAGGCTCTATGGCTACACCTTC. Amino acids: CASSLSAVRLYGYTF. The variable domain in full, with the rest retrieved from reference TRBV5-1 and TRBJ1-2, is KAGVTQTPRYLIKTRGQQVTLSCSPISGHRSVSWYQQTPGQGLQFLFEYFSETQRNKGNFPGRFSGRQFSNSRSEMNVSTLELGDSALYLCASSLSAVRLYGYTFGSGTRLTVV.

In its sample, this clonotype was seen a few times. The chain couples TRBV27 to TRBJ1-1; 7 positions match TRBD1. Germline loops: CDR1 MNHEY, CDR2 SMNVEV (reference sequence). With V trimmed by 8 bases and J by 0 bases, 3 bases remained unmatched. CDR3 size: 13 residues. CDR3 loop: CASRDSLNTEAFF. Here the CDR3 DNA reads TGTGCCAGCCGGGACAGCTTGAACACTGAAGCTTTCTTT.

This chain uses TRBV7-8 with TRBJ1-4, with 7 nucleotides matching TRBD1. Per the germline V gene, CDR1 is SGHVS and CDR2 is FQNEAQ. The CDR3 length is 14 residues. V was pared by 5 bases and J by 7 bases, with 7 bases of the junction left unmatched. The CDR3 nucleotides are TGTGCCAGCAGCCTCAGGGGGTTCGGTGAAAAACTGTTTTTT. Translation gives CASSLRGFGEKLFF.

The chain recombines TRBV12-3 or TRBV12-4 with TRBJ1-6; D is ambiguous. The CDR3 contains 15 residues. Trimming took off 6 bases at V and 5 bases at J, with 14 bases between the two ends. CDR3 sequence reads: CASSPPVTHNSPLHF. CDR3 sequence (DNA): TGTGCCAGCAGCCCCCCCGTGACCCATAATTCACCCCTCCACTTT.

CDR3 nucleotides: TGTGCCATCGCCCGGACTAGCGGGAATGAGCAGTACTTC. Translating gives CAIARTSGNEQYF. J is TRBJ2-7 and V is TRBV10-3; 12 bases line up with TRBD2. From germline, CDR1 is ENHRY and CDR2 SYGVKD. The CDR3 is 13 residues long. J gave up 7 bases and V 8 bases, and 6 bases lay outside the gene matches.

The chain is built from TRBV7-2 and TRBJ2-1; unclear D gene. Deletions cut 1 base from V and 6 bases from J, with 10 bases between. CDR3 length: 14 residues. Looked up from germline, CDR1 is SGHTA and CDR2 is FQGNSA. CDR3 bases: TGTGCCAGCAGCTTAGTTCCGGAGCGCAATGAGCAGTTCTTC. Translated, it gives CASSLVPERNEQFF.

This clonotype came up a few times. V and J are TRBV6-5 and TRBJ2-7; D is unresolved. The CDR3 runs 14 residues. V lost 2 bases to trimming and J lost 1 base, with 9 bases between them. CDR1 is MNHEY, CDR2 SVGAGI, per germline. CDR3 in amino acids: CASSYTRRSYEQYF. The CDR3 nucleotides are TGTGCCAGCAGTTACACCCGGCGGTCCTACGAGCAGTACTTC.

The chain couples TRBV7-2 to TRBJ2-7, with 11 bases identical to TRBD2. Germline V gives CDR1 SGHTA, CDR2 FQGNSA. The CDR3 is 15 amino acids. Trimming at V came to 5 bases and at J to 2 bases, leaving 5 bases not matched to a gene. This chain's CDR3 is CASSVTSGAAYEQYF. The CDR3 coding sequence is TGTGCCAGCAGCGTGACTAGCGGGGCAGCCTACGAGCAGTACTTC.

The gene calls are TRBV5-5 and TRBJ2-3; D is perhaps TRBD1 (5 bases). The CDR3 runs to 15 residues. Germline lookup yields CDR1 SGHKS and CDR2 YYEKEE (reference sequence). Trimming cost V 0 bases and J 0 bases, with 8 bases left between them. CDR3 amino acids: CASSLAPGSTDTQYF. DNA of the CDR3: TGTGCCAGCAGCTTGGCCCCAGGGAGCACAGATACGCAGTATTTT.

The V and J genes are TRBV7-9 and TRBJ2-7; 7 positions agree with TRBD2. The CDR3 consists of 15 residues. After removal of 2 bases from V and 4 bases from J, the junction contained 8 bases not matched to a gene. The germline V gene has CDR1 SEHNR and CDR2 FQNEAQ (reference sequence). The CDR3 DNA reads TGTGCCAGCAGCTTAAAGCGGGAAGGGGTTTACGAGCAGTACTTC. This translates into CASSLKREGVYEQYF.

The chain links TRBV14 to TRBJ1-1; D is ambiguous. The CDR3 spans 13 residues. CDR1 and CDR2 from the germline V gene are SGHDN and FVKESK. With 4 bases removed from V and 4 bases from J, the gap between germline ends came to 10 bases. The CDR3 here is CASSPRGITEAFF. Here the CDR3 DNA reads TGTGCCAGCAGCCCTCGAGGTATCACTGAAGCTTTCTTT.

This clonotype came up a few times. CDR3 in DNA: TGTGCCAGCAGTTTGTCGCGGGACTTACACTACGAGCAGTACTTC. Translated, it gives CASSLSRDLHYEQYF. The V and J genes are TRBV27 and TRBJ2-4; D may be TRBD2 (6 bases). The DNA matches TRBJ2-7 better at its end, which makes the J call doubtful. Germline assignment: CDR1 MNHEY and CDR2 SMNVEV (reference sequence). CDR3 length equals 15 residues.

This clonotype was counted between two and nine times. This chain uses TRBV20-1 with TRBJ2-7, with TRBD2 matching 7 bases. Germline CDR1 DFQATT, CDR2 SNEGSKA (reference sequence). CDR3 length equals 15 residues. V was pared by 3 bases and J by 2 bases, with 10 bases of the junction left unmatched. In DNA form, the CDR3 reads TGCAGTGCTAGTCCCCCGGGAGGTTGGGCCTACGAGCAGTACTTC. This encodes CSASPPGGWAYEQYF.

The sample holds a few counts of this clonotype. This sequence joins TRBV5-5 and TRBJ2-7; D not resolved. The V and J ends lost 0 bases and 3 bases respectively, with 13 bases between them. CDR1 is SGHKS and CDR2 is YYEKEE in the germline V gene (reference sequence). This CDR3 has 15 amino acids. The CDR3 DNA reads as TGTGCCAGCAGCTTGGAATGGACCATCATCTACGAGCAGTACTTC. Translated: CASSLEWTIIYEQYF.

The chain carries TRBV6-5 and TRBJ2-1; D call uncertain. There are 11 residues in the CDR3. Germline V CDR1 and CDR2: MNHEY, SVGAGI. Trimming stripped 2 bases from V and 8 bases from J, with 4 bases between. CDR3 coding DNA: TGTGCCAGCAGTTACCTGGATGAGCAGTTCTTC. Its translation is CASSYLDEQFF.

As for this clonotype: This sequence may be a read error, since a much larger clone differs from it by one base. The genes are TRBV3-1 and TRBJ1-1; 7 nucleotides align to TRBD1. Germline V CDR1 and CDR2: LGHDT, YNNKEL (reference sequence). The CDR3 is made up of 11 amino acids. The CDR3: CASGQGRGAFF. The DNA of the CDR3 is TGTGCCAGCGGCCAAGGCAGGGGGGCTTTCTTT.

Only a few counts were recorded for this clonotype. The chain combines TRBV10-3 with TRBJ2-5; 10 nucleotides match TRBD1. The J call is doubtful: the DNA matches TRBJ2-7 better. The CDR3 length is 13 residues. Germline lookup yields CDR1 ENHRY and CDR2 SYGVKD. CDR3 amino acids: CAISPRTGGEQYF. DNA for the CDR3: TGTGCCATCAGCCCCCGGACAGGGGGCGAGCAGTACTTC.

A few counts support this clonotype. This chain uses TRBV5-1 with TRBJ2-1; 9 bases map to TRBD2. This CDR3 has 17 residues. CDR1 and CDR2 from the germline V gene are SGHRS and YFSETQ. With 4 bases clipped from V and 1 base from J, the junction kept 9 bases outside the gene matches. The chain's CDR3 is CASSLMGSGSSYNEQFF. In DNA, the CDR3 is TGCGCCAGCAGCCTCATGGGTAGCGGGAGTTCCTACAATGAGCAGTTCTTC.

The rearrangement joins TRBV20-1 to TRBJ2-7; 7 positions match TRBD1. V shed 6 bases, J shed 3 bases, and the junction held 8 bases outside the gene matches. CDR3 size: 13 residues. Germline values: CDR1 DFQATT, CDR2 SNEGSKA (reference sequence). CDR3 in amino acids: CSAEGDRNYEQYF. The DNA of the CDR3 is TGCAGTGCGGAAGGGGACAGAAACTACGAGCAGTACTTC.

The chain recombines TRBV12-3 or TRBV12-4 with TRBJ2-5, with D perhaps TRBD2 (6 bases). The CDR3 runs 12 residues. V was clipped by 6 bases and J by 5 bases, with 10 bases between them. CDR3 residues: CASSRRVETQYF. In DNA, the CDR3 is TGTGCCAGCAGCCGGAGGGTGGAGACCCAGTACTTC.

The CDR3 region has the DNA TGTGCCAGCAGTTACCCTAGTGACCAGCGGGGGGACAATGAGCAGTTCTTC. It is translated as CASSYPSDQRGDNEQFF. The chain employs TRBV6-6 and TRBJ2-1, with TRBD2 matching over 9 bases. The V segment lost 2 bases and the J segment 5 bases; nucleotides outside the gene matches: 10. From germline, CDR1 is MNHNY and CDR2 SVGAGI (reference sequence). The CDR3 has 17 amino acids.

The CDR3: CASSLARLAHNEQFF. CDR3 nucleotides: TGCGCCAGCAGCTTGGCCAGACTAGCCCACAATGAGCAGTTCTTC. J is TRBJ2-1 and V is TRBV5-1, with 7 bases lining up with TRBD2. The junction had 5 bases not matched to a gene; V was cut back by 0 bases and J by 5 bases. Germline loops: CDR1 SGHRS, CDR2 YFSETQ. This CDR3 contains 15 residues.

This clonotype was found a few times. The V gene is TRBV4-2, the J gene TRBJ2-4; TRBD1 is a possible D gene (5 bases). CDR1 is LGHNA and CDR2 is YNFKEQ in the germline V gene. CDR3 length: 16 amino acids. Trimming stripped 0 bases from V and 7 bases from J, with 16 bases between. The CDR3 sequence is CASSQDQGDSANIQYF. Written as DNA, the CDR3 is TGTGCCAGCAGCCAAGATCAGGGTGACTCCGCGAACATTCAGTACTTC.

With regard to this clonotype: The germline gene is not matched at one end of the junction; a read error may be the cause. The V call is TRBV7-2, the J call TRBJ2-4; 12 bases are shared with TRBD2. Judging by the DNA end, TRBJ2-7 fits better; the J call may be wrong. CDR3 size: 15 residues. The germline CDR1 and CDR2 sequences are SGHTA and FQGNSA. CDR3 in DNA: TGTGCCGGCAGCCCGACTAGCGGGAGTCCCAACGAGCAGTACTTC. Its protein product is CAGSPTSGSPNEQYF.

This clonotype has just a few counts. The rearrangement uses TRBV3-1 and TRBJ2-3, with 9 bases lining up with TRBD2. This CDR3 spans 14 amino acids. V shed 7 bases, J shed 5 bases, and the junction held 7 bases outside the gene matches. Germline V CDR1 and CDR2: LGHDT, YNNKEL (reference sequence). In DNA, the CDR3 is TGTGCCAGCACGGTGGCGGGAGGGCTAGATACGCAGTATTTT. Translation: CASTVAGGLDTQYF.

This sequence joins TRBV5-1 and TRBJ2-4, with TRBD2 as a possible D gene (7 bases). The better agreement between TRBJ2-7 and the DNA end casts doubt on the J call. The CDR3 length is 14 residues. From germline, CDR1 is SGHRS and CDR2 YFSETQ. In DNA, the CDR3 is TGCGCCAGCAGCTTAAAGCGGGACACCTACGAGCAGTACTTC. As protein: CASSLKRDTYEQYF.

This clonotype was observed a handful of times. The rearrangement joins TRBV20-1 to TRBJ2-1; D gene uncertain. With 1 base removed from V and 0 bases from J, the gap between germline ends came to 13 bases. Germline V gene lookup returns CDR1 DFQATT and CDR2 SNEGSKA (reference sequence). This CDR3 has 16 residues. The CDR3 coding sequence is TGCAGTGCTAGAGCCCGGCTGGTGAGCTCCTACAATGAGCAGTTCTTC. Protein sequence: CSARARLVSSYNEQFF.